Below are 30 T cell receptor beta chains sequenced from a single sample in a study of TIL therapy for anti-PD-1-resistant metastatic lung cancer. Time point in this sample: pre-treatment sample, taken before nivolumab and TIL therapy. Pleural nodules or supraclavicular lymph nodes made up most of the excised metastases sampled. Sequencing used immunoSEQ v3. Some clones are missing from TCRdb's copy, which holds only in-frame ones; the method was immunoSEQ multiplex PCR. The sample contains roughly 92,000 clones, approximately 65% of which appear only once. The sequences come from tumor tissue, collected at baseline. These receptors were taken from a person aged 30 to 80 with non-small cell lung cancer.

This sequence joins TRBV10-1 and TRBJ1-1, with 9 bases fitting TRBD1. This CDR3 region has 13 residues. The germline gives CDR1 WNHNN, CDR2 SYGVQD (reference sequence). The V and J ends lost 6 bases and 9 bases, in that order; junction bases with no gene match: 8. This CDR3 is CASSRDREIQAFF. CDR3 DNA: TGCGCCAGCAGCCGGGACAGGGAGATTCAAGCTTTCTTT.

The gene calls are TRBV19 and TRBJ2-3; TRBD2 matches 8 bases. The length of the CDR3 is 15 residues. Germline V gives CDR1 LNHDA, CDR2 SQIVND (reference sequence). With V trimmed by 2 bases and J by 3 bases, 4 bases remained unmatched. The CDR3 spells CASSINGRATDTQYF. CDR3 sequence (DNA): TGTGCCAGTAGTATAAACGGGAGGGCGACAGATACGCAGTATTTT.

The CDR3 DNA sequence: TGTGCCAGCAGCTTCAACAATGACATTTCCTACGAGCAGTACTTC. Protein product: CASSFNNDISYEQYF. The chain has TRBV11-2 and TRBJ2-7; no clear D. Germline CDR1 is SGHAT and CDR2 is FQNNGV. The length of the CDR3 is 15 residues. V lost 3 bases and J 1 base, leaving 13 bases between the germline ends.

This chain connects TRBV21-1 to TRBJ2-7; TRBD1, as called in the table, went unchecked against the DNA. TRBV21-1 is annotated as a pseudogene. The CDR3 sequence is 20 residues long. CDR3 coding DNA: TGTGCCAGCAGCAAAGAGCCGAGACGGGACAGGTCAAACTTTTCCTACGAGCAGTACTTC. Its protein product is CASSKEPRRDRSNFSYEQYF.

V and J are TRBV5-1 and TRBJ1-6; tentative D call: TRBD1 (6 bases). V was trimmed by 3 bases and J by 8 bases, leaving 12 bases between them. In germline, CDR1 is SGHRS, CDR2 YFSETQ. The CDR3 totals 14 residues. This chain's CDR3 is CASSSGQLDSPLHF. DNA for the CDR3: TGCGCCAGCAGCTCCGGACAGCTTGATTCACCCCTCCACTTT.

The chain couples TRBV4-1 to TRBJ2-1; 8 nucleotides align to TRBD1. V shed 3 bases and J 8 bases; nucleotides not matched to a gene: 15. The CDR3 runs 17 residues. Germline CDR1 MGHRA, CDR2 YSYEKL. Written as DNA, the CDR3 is TGCGCCAGCAGCCACCCTACCGGGACAGGTACTGTAGATGAGCAGTTCTTC. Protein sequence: CASSHPTGTGTVDEQFF.

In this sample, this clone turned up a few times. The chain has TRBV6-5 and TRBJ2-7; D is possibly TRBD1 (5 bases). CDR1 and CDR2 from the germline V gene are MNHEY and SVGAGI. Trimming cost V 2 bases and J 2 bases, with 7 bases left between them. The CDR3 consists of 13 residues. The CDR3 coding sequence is TGTGCCAGCAGTTACGGGGCGCCCTACGAGCAGTACTTC. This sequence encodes CASSYGAPYEQYF.

In nucleotides, the CDR3 is TGTGCCAGCAGTTTGGTAGGGGGCTTATACGAGCAGTACTTC. Amino acid sequence: CASSLVGGLYEQYF. The rearrangement joins TRBV28 to TRBJ2-7; TRBD1 agrees at 7 bases. Germline CDR1 MDHEN, CDR2 SYDVKM. V lost 3 bases to trimming and J lost 4 bases; unmatched junction nucleotides: 6. The CDR3 runs to 14 residues.

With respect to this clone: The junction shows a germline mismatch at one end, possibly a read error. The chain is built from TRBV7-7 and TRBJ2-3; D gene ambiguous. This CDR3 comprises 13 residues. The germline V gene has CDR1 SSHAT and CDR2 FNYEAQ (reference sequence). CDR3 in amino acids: CASSLDLRDTQYF. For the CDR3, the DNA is TGTGCTAGCAGCTTAGACCTACGGGATACGCAGTATTTT.

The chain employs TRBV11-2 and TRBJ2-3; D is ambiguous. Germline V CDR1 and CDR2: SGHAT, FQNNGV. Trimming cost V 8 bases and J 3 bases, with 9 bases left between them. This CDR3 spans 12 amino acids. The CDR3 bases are TGTGCCAGCTCCGCTCGGACAGATACGCAGTATTTT. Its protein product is CASSARTDTQYF.

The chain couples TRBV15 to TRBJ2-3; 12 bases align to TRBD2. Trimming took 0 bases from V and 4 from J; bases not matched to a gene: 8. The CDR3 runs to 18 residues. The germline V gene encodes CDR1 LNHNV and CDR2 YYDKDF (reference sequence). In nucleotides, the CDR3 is TGTGCCACCAGCAGAGATGGGCTAGCGGGGGGGTTTTCAGATACGCAGTATTTT. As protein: CATSRDGLAGGFSDTQYF.

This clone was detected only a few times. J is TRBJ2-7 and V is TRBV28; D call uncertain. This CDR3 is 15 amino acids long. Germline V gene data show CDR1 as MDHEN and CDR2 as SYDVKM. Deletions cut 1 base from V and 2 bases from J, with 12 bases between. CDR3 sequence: CASSLSSGAPYEQYF. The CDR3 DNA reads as TGTGCCAGCAGTTTATCATCCGGAGCTCCCTACGAGCAGTACTTC.

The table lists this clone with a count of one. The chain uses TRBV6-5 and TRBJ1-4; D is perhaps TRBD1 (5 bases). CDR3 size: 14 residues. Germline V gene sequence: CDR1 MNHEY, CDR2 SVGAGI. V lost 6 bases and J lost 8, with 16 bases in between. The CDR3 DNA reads TGTGCCAGCAGGGATTCAGGGTCCCACGAAAAACTGTTTTTT. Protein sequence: CASRDSGSHEKLFF.

The DNA of the CDR3 is TGTGCCAGCAGCTTTTCAGGGCCGGGAACTGAAGCTTTCTTT. It encodes CASSFSGPGTEAFF. J is TRBJ1-1 and V is TRBV7-2; D perhaps matches TRBD1 (5 bases). Germline loops: CDR1 SGHTA, CDR2 FQGNSA. CDR3 size: 14 residues. The ends were cut back, 3 bases at V and 5 bases at J, with 13 bases in the middle.

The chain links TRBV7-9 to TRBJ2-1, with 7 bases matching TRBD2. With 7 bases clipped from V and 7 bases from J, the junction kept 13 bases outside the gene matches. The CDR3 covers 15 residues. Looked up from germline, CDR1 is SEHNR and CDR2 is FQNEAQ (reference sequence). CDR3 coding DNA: TGTGCCAGCAACCTTTGGGGGGAGGGGAGGAATGAGCAGTTCTTC. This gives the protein CASNLWGEGRNEQFF.

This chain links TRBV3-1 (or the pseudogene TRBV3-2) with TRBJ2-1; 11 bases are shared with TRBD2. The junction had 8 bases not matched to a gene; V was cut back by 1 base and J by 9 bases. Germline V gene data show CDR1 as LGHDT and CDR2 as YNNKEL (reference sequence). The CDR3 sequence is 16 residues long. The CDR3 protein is CASSQVDVAGGGEQFF. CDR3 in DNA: TGTGCCAGCAGCCAAGTTGATGTAGCGGGAGGGGGTGAGCAGTTCTTC.

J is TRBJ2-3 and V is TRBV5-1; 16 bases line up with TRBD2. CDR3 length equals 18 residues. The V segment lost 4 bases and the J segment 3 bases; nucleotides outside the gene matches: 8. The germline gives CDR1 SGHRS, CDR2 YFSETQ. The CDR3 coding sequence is TGCGCCAGCAGCCCGGGACTAGCGGGAGGGCCAATGACAGATACGCAGTATTTT. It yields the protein CASSPGLAGGPMTDTQYF.

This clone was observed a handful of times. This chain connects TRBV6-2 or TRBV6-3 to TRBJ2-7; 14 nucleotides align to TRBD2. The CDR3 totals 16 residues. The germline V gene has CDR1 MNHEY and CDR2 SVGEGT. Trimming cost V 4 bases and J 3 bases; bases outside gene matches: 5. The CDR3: CASSSQGTSGSYEQYF. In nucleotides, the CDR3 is TGTGCCAGCAGTTCGCAGGGGACTAGCGGGAGCTACGAGCAGTACTTC.

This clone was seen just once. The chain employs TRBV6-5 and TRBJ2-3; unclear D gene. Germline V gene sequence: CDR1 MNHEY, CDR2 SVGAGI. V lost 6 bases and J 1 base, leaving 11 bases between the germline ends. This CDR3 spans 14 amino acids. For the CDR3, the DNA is TGTGCCAGCAGAGGTTTAAGCCGCACAGATACGCAGTATTTT. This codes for CASRGLSRTDTQYF.

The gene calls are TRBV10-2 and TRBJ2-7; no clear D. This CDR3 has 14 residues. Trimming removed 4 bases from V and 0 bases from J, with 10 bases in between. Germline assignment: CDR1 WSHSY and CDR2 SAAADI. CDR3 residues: CASSATMSSYEQYF. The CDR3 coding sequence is TGCGCCAGCAGTGCTACTATGAGCTCCTACGAGCAGTACTTC.

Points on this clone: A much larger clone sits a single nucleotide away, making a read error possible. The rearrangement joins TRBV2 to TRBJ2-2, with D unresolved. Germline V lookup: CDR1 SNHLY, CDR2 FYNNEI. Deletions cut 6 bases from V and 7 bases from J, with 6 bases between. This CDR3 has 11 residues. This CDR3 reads CASSLRGELFF. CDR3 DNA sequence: TGTGCCAGCAGCCTACGCGGGGAGCTGTTTTTT.

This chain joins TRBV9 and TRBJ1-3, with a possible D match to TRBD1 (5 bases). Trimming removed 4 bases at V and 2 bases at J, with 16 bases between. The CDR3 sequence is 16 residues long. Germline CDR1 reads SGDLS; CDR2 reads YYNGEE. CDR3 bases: TGTGCCAGCAGCCCCCGGGAGGGGTCGGCTGGAAACACCATATATTTT. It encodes CASSPREGSAGNTIYF.

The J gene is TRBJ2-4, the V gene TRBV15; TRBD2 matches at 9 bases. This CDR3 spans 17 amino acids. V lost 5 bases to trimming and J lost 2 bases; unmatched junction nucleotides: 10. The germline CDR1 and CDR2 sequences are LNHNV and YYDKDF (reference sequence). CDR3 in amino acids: CATSGLAGARSKNIQYF. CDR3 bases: TGTGCCACCAGCGGCTTAGCGGGAGCTCGATCCAAAAACATTCAGTACTTC.

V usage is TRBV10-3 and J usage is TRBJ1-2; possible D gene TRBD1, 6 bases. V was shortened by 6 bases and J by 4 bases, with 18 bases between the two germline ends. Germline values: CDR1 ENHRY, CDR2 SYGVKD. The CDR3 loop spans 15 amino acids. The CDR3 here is CAISEEQGGGYGYTF. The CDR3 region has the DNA TGTGCCATCAGCGAAGAGCAAGGGGGTGGCTATGGCTACACCTTC.

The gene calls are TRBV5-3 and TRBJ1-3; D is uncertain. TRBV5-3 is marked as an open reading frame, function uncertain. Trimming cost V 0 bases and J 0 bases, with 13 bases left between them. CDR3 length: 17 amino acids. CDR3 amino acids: CARSLAVRPTSGNTIYF. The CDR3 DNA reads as TGTGCCAGAAGCTTGGCCGTGCGTCCTACCTCTGGAAACACCATATATTTT.

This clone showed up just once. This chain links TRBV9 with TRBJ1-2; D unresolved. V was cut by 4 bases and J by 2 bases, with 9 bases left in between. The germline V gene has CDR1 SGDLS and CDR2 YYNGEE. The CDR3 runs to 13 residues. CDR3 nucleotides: TGTGCCAGCAGCTTGAGGGAGAACTATGGCTACACCTTC. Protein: CASSLRENYGYTF.

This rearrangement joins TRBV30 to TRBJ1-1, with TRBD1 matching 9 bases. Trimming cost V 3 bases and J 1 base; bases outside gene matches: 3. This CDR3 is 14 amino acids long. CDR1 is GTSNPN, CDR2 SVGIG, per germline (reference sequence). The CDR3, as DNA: TGTGCCTGGAGGGGACAGGGCTGGAACACTGAAGCTTTCTTT. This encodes CAWRGQGWNTEAFF.

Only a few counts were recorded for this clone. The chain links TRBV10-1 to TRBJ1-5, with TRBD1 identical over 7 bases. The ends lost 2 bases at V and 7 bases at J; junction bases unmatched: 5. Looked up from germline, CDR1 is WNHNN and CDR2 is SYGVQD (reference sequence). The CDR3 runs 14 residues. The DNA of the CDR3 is TGCGCCAGCAGTGAGGCGCCAGGGGGGCAGCCCCAGCATTTT. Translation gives CASSEAPGGQPQHF.

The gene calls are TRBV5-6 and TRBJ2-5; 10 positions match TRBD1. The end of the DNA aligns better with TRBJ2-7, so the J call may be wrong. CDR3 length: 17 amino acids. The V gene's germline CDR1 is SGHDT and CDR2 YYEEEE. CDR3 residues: CASSLYGGTGVFYEQYF. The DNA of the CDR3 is TGTGCCAGCAGCTTGTATGGAGGGACAGGGGTATTCTACGAGCAGTACTTC.

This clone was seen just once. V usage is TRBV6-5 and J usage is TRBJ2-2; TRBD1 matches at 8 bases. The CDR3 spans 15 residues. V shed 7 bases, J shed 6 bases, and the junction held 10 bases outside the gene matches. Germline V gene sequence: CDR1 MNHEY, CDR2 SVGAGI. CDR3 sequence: CASTKTRGLAGELFF. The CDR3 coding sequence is TGTGCCAGCACTAAGACCAGGGGGCTCGCCGGGGAGCTGTTTTTT.